Here is one TCR beta chain with its context. The sample originates from a study of blood T cells in healthy people across ages. With a J-beta primer mix and a sample-barcoded 5' primer, a second PCR ran 7 to 11 cycles. TCRdb used MiXCR to reprocess the 5' RACE reads, holding one entry per CDR3 protein. Of around 1,500,000 distinct CDR3 sequences in the sample, roughly 30% are singletons; the top ten hold 7.7%. The CDR3 contains 13 residues. V lost 4 bases and J lost 11, with 16 bases in between. Germline CDR1 and CDR2: SGHTA and FQGNSA. Researchers isolated at least 6.5 million PBMCs per sample. V and J are TRBV7-2 and TRBJ2-3; D unresolved. The sample was blood. The sequence came from a woman aged 25-40 years in good health. Written as DNA, the CDR3 is TGTGCCAGCAGCTCAAACTCGGCCTATGGGCAGTATTTT. The encoded protein is CASSSNSAYGQYF. Full variable domain (remainder filled in from reference TRBV7-2 and TRBJ2-3): GAGVSQSPSNKVTEKGKDVELRCDPISGHTALYWYRQSLGQGLEFLIYFQGNSAPDKSGLPSDRFSAERTGGSVSTLTIQRTQQEDSAVYLCASSSNSAYGQYFGPGTRLTVL.